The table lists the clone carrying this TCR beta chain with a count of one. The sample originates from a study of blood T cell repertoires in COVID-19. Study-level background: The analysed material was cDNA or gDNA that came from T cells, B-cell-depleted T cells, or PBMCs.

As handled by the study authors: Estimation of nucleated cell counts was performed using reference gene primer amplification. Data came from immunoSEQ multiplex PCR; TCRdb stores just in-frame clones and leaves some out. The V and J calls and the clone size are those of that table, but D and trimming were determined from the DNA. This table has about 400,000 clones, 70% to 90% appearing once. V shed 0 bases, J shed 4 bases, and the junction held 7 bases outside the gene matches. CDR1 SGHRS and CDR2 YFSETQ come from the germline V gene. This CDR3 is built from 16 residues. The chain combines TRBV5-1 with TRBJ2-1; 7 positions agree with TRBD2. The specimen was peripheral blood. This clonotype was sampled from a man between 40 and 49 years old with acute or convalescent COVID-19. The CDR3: CASSLDSGPKYNEQFF. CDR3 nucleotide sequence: TGCGCCAGCAGCTTGGATAGCGGGCCCAAATACAATGAGCAGTTCTTC.